This T cell receptor beta chain was sequenced in a study of technical replicates of blood from several donors. Some clones are missing from TCRdb's copy, which holds only in-frame ones; the method was immunoSEQ multiplex PCR. The table has roughly 80,000 clones, about 96% seen once. There are 16 residues in the CDR3. The V and J ends lost 2 bases and 3 bases, in that order; junction bases with no gene match: 11. Germline CDR1 reads SGHNT; CDR2 reads YYREEE (reference sequence). The clonotype was recovered from a human donor in good health. The chain joins TRBV5-4 to TRBJ2-7; 7 bases match TRBD2. Sequenced sample: T cells isolated from PBMCs. CDR3 nucleotide sequence: TGTGCCAGCAGCTTCAAAACCGGGACTAACGACTACGAGCAGTACTTC. Amino acid sequence: CASSFKTGTNDYEQYF.